This T cell receptor (beta chain) was identified in a study of a mutant IDH1 vaccine in newly diagnosed glioma. Time point described: week 35, safety follow-up. In every dose of vaccine, 300 ug of mutant IDH1 20-mer peptide was given alongside topical imiquimod. Worth noting for this clone: Its antigen is unknown.

Clones were read by immunoSEQ multiplex PCR, and TCRdb kept only the in-frame ones, dropping some. Here the sample spans about 60,000 clones, about four fifths being singletons. The CDR3 runs to 14 residues. V lost 4 bases to trimming and J lost 1 base, with 13 bases between them. In germline, CDR1 is GTSNPN, CDR2 SVGIG (reference sequence). The sample was PBMCs, taken from a glioma patient whose treatment included an IDH1 peptide vaccine. The chain carries TRBV30 and TRBJ1-1; no clear D. This sequence originates from a man aged 40-55 years with glioma. The CDR3 DNA reads as TGTGCCTGGATAGGGAGACAAGGGAACACTGAAGCTTTCTTT. Translation: CAWIGRQGNTEAFF.